This TCR beta chain was recorded in a study of OX40 agonist ivuxolimab in advanced cancers. Overall study context: Antecedent anti-PD-1, anti-PD-L1 or anti-CTLA-4 therapy was permissible, with roughly 36% having received some. Study outcomes and limitations: Clones of CD4+ and CD8+ blood T cells grew by week 6 at doses of 0.1 to 3.0 mg/kg.

A remark on this clone: Its antigen remains unidentified.

The CDR3 runs to 13 residues. Germline lookup yields CDR1 GTSNPN and CDR2 SVGIG (reference sequence). Trimming took 0 bases from V and 3 from J, leaving 8 bases between them. The assay was immunoSEQ multiplex PCR, and TCRdb's table has in-frame clones only and misses some. This sample has fewer than 20,000 clones; approximately 78% occur once, and the top ten carry 28%. Patients who had autoimmune disease history or got systemic immunosuppression were left out. The investigators sampled blood at baseline, at cycle 4 day 1, and at cycle 7 day 1. The sample in question was CD4+ or CD8+ T cells sorted from blood, obtained in a trial of the OX40 agonist ivuxolimab. The chain uses TRBV30 and TRBJ1-1; D unresolved. This receptor was obtained from an adult with an advanced solid tumor such as melanoma, head and neck, liver or kidney cancer. DNA for the CDR3: TGTGCCTGGAGTGTCCAGGAGGACACTGAAGCTTTCTTT. It codes for CAWSVQEDTEAFF.